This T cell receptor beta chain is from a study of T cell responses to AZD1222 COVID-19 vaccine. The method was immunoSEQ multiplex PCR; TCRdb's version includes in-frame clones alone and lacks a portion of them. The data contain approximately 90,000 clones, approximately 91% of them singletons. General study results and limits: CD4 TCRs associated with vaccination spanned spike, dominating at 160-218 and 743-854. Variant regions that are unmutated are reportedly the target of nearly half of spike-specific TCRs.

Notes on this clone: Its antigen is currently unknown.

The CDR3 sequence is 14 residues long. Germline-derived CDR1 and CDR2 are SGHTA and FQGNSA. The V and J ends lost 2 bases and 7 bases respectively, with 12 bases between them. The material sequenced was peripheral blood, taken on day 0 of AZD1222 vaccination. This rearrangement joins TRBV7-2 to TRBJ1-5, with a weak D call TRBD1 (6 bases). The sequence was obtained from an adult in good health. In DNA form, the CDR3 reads TGTGCCAGCAGCTTATCTACAGGGACCCAGCCCCAGCATTTT. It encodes CASSLSTGTQPQHF.